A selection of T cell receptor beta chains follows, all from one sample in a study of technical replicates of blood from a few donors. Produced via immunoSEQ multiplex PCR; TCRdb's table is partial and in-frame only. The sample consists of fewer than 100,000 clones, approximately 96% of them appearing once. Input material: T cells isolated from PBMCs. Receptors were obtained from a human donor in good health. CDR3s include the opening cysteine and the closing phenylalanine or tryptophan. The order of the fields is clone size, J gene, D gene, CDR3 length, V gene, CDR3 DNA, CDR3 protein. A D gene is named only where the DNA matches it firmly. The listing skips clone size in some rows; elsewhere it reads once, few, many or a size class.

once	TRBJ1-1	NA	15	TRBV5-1	TGCGCCAGCAGCCAGAAACACACCCGGGGAACTGAAGCTTTCTTT	CASSQKHTRGTEAFF
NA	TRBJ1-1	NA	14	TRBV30	TGTGCCTGTACAGTCCACAGGGAGCGCACTGAAGCTTTCTTT	CACTVHRERTEAFF
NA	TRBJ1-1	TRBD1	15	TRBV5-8	TGTGCCAGCAGCATGCAGGGGACAGAGGACACTGAAGCTTTCTTT	CASSMQGTEDTEAFF
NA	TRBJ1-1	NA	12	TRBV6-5	TGTGCCAGCAAACACATGAACACTGAAGCTTTCTTT	CASKHMNTEAFF
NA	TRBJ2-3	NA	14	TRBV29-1	TGCAGCGTGTTGGGTGGTGGGCAGGAAGATACGCAGTATTTT	CSVLGGGQEDTQYF
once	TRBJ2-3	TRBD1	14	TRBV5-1	TGCGCCAGCAGCTTAGCAGGGGGAACAGATACGCAGTATTTT	CASSLAGGTDTQYF
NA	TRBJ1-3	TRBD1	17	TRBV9	TGTGCCAGCAGCTTAGAGACAGGGAGGAACTCTGGAAACACCATATATTTT	CASSLETGRNSGNTIYF
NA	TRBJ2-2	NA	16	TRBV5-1	TGCGCCAGCAGCTTGGCTCTGGCAGCGAACACCGGGGAGCTGTTTTTT	CASSLALAANTGELFF
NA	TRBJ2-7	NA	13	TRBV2	TGTGCCAGCAGTGTACAGGTTAGCTACGAGCAGTACTTC	CASSVQVSYEQYF
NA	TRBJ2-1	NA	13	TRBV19	TGTGCCAGTATGCCTAACTCCTACAATGAGCAGTTCTTC	CASMPNSYNEQFF
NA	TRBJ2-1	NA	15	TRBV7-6	TGTGCCAGCAGCTTTGACGGGGGTGGGAGGAATGAGCAGTTCTTC	CASSFDGGGRNEQFF
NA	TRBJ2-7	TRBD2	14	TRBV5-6	TGTGCCAGCAGCGGTAGCGGGTACTCCTACGAGCAGTACTTC	CASSGSGYSYEQYF
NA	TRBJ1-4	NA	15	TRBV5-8	TGTGCCAGCAGCTTGGGTTGGGGAGGGGCTGAAAAACTGTTTTTT	CASSLGWGGAEKLFF
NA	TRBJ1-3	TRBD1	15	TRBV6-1	TGTGCCAGCACGCAGGGGGCCTACTCTGGAAACACCATATATTTT	CASTQGAYSGNTIYF
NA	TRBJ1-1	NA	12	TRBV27	TGTGCCAGCAGTTACGCAGGGGCTGAAGCTTTCTTT	CASSYAGAEAFF
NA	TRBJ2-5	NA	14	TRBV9	TGTGCCAGCAGCGTAGCTCCGGGGTCGGAGACCCAGTACTTC	CASSVAPGSETQYF
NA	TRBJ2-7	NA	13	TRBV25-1	TGTGCCAGCAGTGAATCAGGGATCCACGAGCAGTACTTC	CASSESGIHEQYF
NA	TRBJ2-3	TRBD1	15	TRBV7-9	TGTGCCAGCAGCCCCCGGGACAGTTCCACAGATACGCAGTATTTT	CASSPRDSSTDTQYF
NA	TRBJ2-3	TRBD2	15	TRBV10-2	TGCGCCAGCAGTGAGGAGCGGGAAAGTTCAGATACGCAGTATTTT	CASSEERESSDTQYF
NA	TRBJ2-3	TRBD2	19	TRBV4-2	TGTGCCAGCAGCCCCTTGCCGGGTGGTAGCGGGAGGGCCAAAGATACGCAGTATTTT	CASSPLPGGSGRAKDTQYF
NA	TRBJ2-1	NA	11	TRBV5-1	TGCGCCAGCAGCGAGAACAATGAGCAGTTCTTC	CASSENNEQFF
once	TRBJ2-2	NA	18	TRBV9	TGTGCCAGCAGCGTAGCTCGCAACAGGAAGAATGCAGCCGGGGAGCTGTTTTTT	CASSVARNRKNAAGELFF
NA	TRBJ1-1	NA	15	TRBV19	TGTGCCAGTAGTAGTCAGCGAACCATGAACACTGAAGCTTTCTTT	CASSSQRTMNTEAFF
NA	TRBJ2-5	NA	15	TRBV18	TGTGCCAGCTCCCTGGGTAGCGTCGTGGCAGAGACCCAGTACTTC	CASSLGSVVAETQYF
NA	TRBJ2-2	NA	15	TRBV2	TGTGCCAGCGGATTCTTGGAGGGGCGCCCCGGGGAGCTGTTTTTT	CASGFLEGRPGELFF
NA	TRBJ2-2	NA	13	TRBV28	TGTGCCAGCAACCTCCGGGAAACCGGGGAGCTGTTTTTT	CASNLRETGELFF
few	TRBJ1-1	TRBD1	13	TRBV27	TGTGCCAGCCGGACAGGAATGAACACTGAAGCTTTCTTT	CASRTGMNTEAFF
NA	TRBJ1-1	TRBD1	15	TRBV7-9	TGTGCCAGCAGCTTACATAGGGCAGGGGGCACTGAAGCTTTCTTT	CASSLHRAGGTEAFF
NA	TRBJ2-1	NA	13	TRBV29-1	TGCAGCGTGGATAGCGGCCCGTCCAATGAGCAGTTCTTC	CSVDSGPSNEQFF
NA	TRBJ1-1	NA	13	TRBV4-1	TGCGCCAGCAGCCAAGTAGGGGACACTGAAGCTTTCTTT	CASSQVGDTEAFF
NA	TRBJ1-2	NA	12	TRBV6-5	TGTGCCAGCAGTTACGGGGGGGCTGGCTACACCTTC	CASSYGGAGYTF
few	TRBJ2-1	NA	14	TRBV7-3	TGTGCCAGCAGCTTAGGGCCGCCCTACAATGAGCAGTTCTTC	CASSLGPPYNEQFF
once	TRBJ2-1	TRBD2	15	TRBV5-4	TGTGCCAGCAGCGCCGGACTAGCGGGCATATATGAGCAGTTCTTC	CASSAGLAGIYEQFF
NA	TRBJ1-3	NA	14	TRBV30	TGTGCCTGCCCTAAAGGGAGCTCTGGAAACACCATATATTTT	CACPKGSSGNTIYF
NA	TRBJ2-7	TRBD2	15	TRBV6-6	TGTGCCAGCGTTGGGTCTAGCGGGAGAGTTGTCGAGCAGTACTTC	CASVGSSGRVVEQYF
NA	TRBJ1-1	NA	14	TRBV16	TGTGCCAGCAGCCAATTAGGACTGGCCACTGAAGCTTTCTTT	CASSQLGLATEAFF
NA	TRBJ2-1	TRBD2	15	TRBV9	TGTGCCAGCAGCGTAGGAAGCGGGGCCTACAATGAGCAGTTCTTC	CASSVGSGAYNEQFF
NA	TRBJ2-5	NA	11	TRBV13	TGTGCCAGCAGTTCAAAAGAGACCCAGTACTTC	CASSSKETQYF
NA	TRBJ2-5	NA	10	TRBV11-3	TGTGCCAGCGGGCTAGAGACCCAGTACTTC	CASGLETQYF
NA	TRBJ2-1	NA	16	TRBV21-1	TGTGCCAGCAGCACTATAGCGGGAGGGTTGGACAATGAGCAGTTCTTC	CASSTIAGGLDNEQFF
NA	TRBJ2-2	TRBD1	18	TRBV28	TGTGCCAGCAGTTTATGGATACTCACAGGGGAGAACACCGGGGAGCTGTTTTTT	CASSLWILTGENTGELFF
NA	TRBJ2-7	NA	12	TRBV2	TGTGCCAGCAGCTTCGACAGCTCCGAGCAGTACTTC	CASSFDSSEQYF